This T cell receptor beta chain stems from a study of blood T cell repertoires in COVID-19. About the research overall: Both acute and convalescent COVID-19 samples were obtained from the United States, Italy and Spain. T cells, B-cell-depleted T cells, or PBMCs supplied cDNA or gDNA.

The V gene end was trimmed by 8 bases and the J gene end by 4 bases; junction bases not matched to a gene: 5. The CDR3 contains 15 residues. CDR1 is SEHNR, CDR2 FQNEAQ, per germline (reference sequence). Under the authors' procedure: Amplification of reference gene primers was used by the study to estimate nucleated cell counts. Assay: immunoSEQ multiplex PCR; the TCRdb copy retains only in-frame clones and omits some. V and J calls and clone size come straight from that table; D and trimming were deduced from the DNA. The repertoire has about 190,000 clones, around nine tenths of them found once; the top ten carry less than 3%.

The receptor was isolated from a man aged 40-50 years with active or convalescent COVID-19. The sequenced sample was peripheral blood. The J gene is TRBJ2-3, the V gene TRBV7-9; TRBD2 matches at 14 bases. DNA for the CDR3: TGTGCCAGCCGACTAGCGGGGGGGCGCTCAGATACGCAGTATTTT. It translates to CASRLAGGRSDTQYF.